One T cell receptor beta chain is described in this entry. The antigen remains unidentified. Partitioning of CD4+ cells yielded a CD45RA+ naive subset and a CD45RA-negative memory subset. The data stem from a study of shared clonotypes between healthy human individuals. Study in general: Plates per donor: three CD4 naive, three CD4 memory, two CD8 naive, one CD8 memory.

Data came from immunoSEQ multiplex PCR; TCRdb stores just in-frame clones and leaves some out. The sample has over a million clones; 75% to 80% are singletons. J was trimmed by 0 bases and V by 5 bases; bases with no gene match: 3. The CDR3 covers 15 residues. CDR1 is LGHNT and CDR2 is FRNRAP in the germline V gene. Study-wide results and limits: What rarefaction showed was incomplete sorted-subset sequencing despite large depth.

The receptor was derived from a man younger than 30 in good health. Some clones in this sample may be carry-over from other donors' samples. What was sequenced was memory CD4+ T cells from PBMCs. Subset here: CD45RA-negative fraction. The rearrangement joins TRBV12-5 to TRBJ2-3, with 9 bases identical to TRBD1. The CDR3 loop is CASGGGTGSTDTQYF. Here the CDR3 DNA reads TGTGCTAGTGGTGGGGGGACAGGGAGCACAGATACGCAGTATTTT.